The clone carrying this T cell receptor (beta chain) has at least ten counts. The data were taken from a study of Graves' ophthalmopathy and Graves' hyperthyroidism. Looking at the study overall: By definition, stable hyperthyroidism involved no ophthalmopathy within 18 months of follow-up.

Investigators amplified TCR beta CDR3 regions from RNA transcripts. In the first round, RT-PCR was carried out with HTBI primers, and a multiplex PCR formed the second round. Each CDR3 protein gets one entry after TCRdb re-called the multiplex PCR reads with MiXCR. The sample has over a million distinct CDR3 sequences, around a third seen once. Per germline, CDR1 SGHTA and CDR2 FQGTGA. Trimming removed 5 bases from V and 1 base from J, with 14 bases in between. This CDR3 has 15 residues. This TCR was sampled from an adult man with Graves' hyperthyroidism. The V call is TRBV7-3, the J call TRBJ1-1, with D uncertain. The source material was peripheral blood or thyroid tissue (not recorded which). CDR3 DNA: TGTGCCAGCAGCCCCAAACCGACGGCGAACACTGAAGCTTTCTTT. Encoded protein: CASSPKPTANTEAFF.